One and the same sample provided the 11 T cell receptor beta chains below, sequenced in a study of T cells in Graves' hyperthyroidism and ophthalmopathy. TCR beta CDR3 regions were amplified from RNA transcripts. The HTBI primer set was used in a first-round RT-PCR of the TCR CDR3. Each CDR3 protein is one row after TCRdb ran MiXCR on the multiplex PCR reads. In the table there are 750,000 to 900,000 distinct CDR3 sequences, over 35% of which are singletons. What was sequenced was blood. These receptors came from a man younger than 35 with Graves' hyperthyroidism.

The gene calls are TRBV6-2 or TRBV6-3 and TRBJ1-1; D is perhaps TRBD1 (6 bases). The CDR3 is 14 residues long. Per germline, CDR1 MNHEY and CDR2 SVGEGT. V was shortened by 7 bases and J by 0 bases, with 12 bases between the two germline ends. Written as DNA, the CDR3 is TGTGCCAGCACCCAGGGGAACATGAACACTGAAGCTTTCTTT. This translates into CASTQGNMNTEAFF.

This clonotype was picked up many times. This chain joins TRBV11-2 and TRBJ2-7; tentatively, D is TRBD2 (7 bases). The germline CDR1 and CDR2 sequences are SGHAT and FQNNGV. The CDR3 is made up of 13 amino acids. Deletions cut 1 base from V and 7 bases from J, with 11 bases between. CDR3 loop: CASSLGGGREQYF. In nucleotides, the CDR3 is TGTGCCAGCAGCTTAGGCGGGGGCAGGGAGCAGTACTTC.

As to this clonotype: One junction end does not reproduce the germline sequence, and a read error may be involved. The chain combines TRBV10-3 with TRBJ1-5, with D possibly TRBD1 on 6 matching bases. CDR3 length: 16 residues. Germline lookup yields CDR1 ENHRY and CDR2 SYGVKD. This CDR3 reads CASSPFAGQTNQPQHF. The CDR3 DNA sequence: TGTGCCAGCAGTCCCTTCGCCGGACAGACGAATCAGCCCCAGCATTTT.

This clonotype appeared many times. V usage is TRBV20-1 and J usage is TRBJ1-1; D unresolved. V lost 3 bases and J 2 bases, leaving 10 bases between the germline ends. CDR3 length: 13 residues. The germline V gene has CDR1 DFQATT and CDR2 SNEGSKA (reference sequence). The DNA for the CDR3 is TGCAGTGCTAGTGGCCAGATAAACACTGAAGCTTTCTTT. Protein sequence: CSASGQINTEAFF.

Worth noting for this clonotype: This could be a read error, since a much larger clone is one nucleotide away. The chain joins TRBV2 to TRBJ1-4, with TRBD1 as a possible D gene (6 bases). V lost 6 bases and J 6 bases, leaving 17 bases between the germline ends. This CDR3 spans 15 amino acids. Per germline, CDR1 SNHLY and CDR2 FYNNEI. CDR3 coding DNA: TGTGCCAGCAGGAAAACCCCAGGGGTACATGAAAAACTGTTTTTT. Its translation: CASRKTPGVHEKLFF.

This chain links TRBV5-1 with TRBJ1-3, with a possible D match to TRBD1 (5 bases). CDR1 is SGHRS, CDR2 YFSETQ, per germline. Trimming removed 0 bases at V and 8 bases at J, with 15 bases between. The CDR3 loop spans 15 amino acids. CDR3 region: CASSLGRQGSDTIYF. As DNA, the CDR3 is TGCGCCAGCAGCTTGGGGCGGCAGGGATCGGACACCATATATTTT.

This clonotype was found a few times. This sequence joins TRBV7-2 and TRBJ2-7, with TRBD2 matching 8 bases. The CDR3 contains 16 residues. V shed 4 bases and J 3 bases; nucleotides not matched to a gene: 11. CDR1 SGHTA and CDR2 FQGNSA come from the germline V gene. The CDR3 loop is CASSSPGGRTHYEQYF. DNA of the CDR3: TGTGCCAGCAGCTCTCCGGGAGGGCGGACCCACTACGAGCAGTACTTC.

Worth noting for this clonotype: The junction does not match germline at one end; this may be a read error. This rearrangement joins TRBV19 to TRBJ2-7; the match to TRBD1 covers 8 bases. CDR3 size: 13 residues. The germline V gene encodes CDR1 LNHDA and CDR2 SQIVND (reference sequence). The CDR3 DNA is TGTGCCAGTAGTGGAAGGACAGGGAACGAGCAGTGCTTC. It encodes CASSGRTGNEQCF.

The table lists this clonotype with many counts. The V gene is TRBV9, the J gene TRBJ1-2; 8 positions match TRBD1. Germline V gives CDR1 SGDLS, CDR2 YYNGEE. Germline trimming cut 4 bases from V and 6 bases from J; bases unmatched to any gene: 11. The CDR3 has 15 amino acids. This CDR3 is CASSLGTGQANGYTF. The CDR3, as DNA: TGTGCCAGCAGCCTTGGGACGGGACAGGCCAATGGCTACACCTTC.

The chain has TRBV11-2 and TRBJ2-7; D may match TRBD1 or TRBD2 (6 bases each). The CDR3 covers 13 residues. Germline values: CDR1 SGHAT, CDR2 FQNNGV. V was shortened by 7 bases and J by 3 bases, with 13 bases between the two germline ends. The CDR3 DNA reads TGTGCCAGCATCGGCGGAGGGGGCTACGAGCAGTACTTC. Protein sequence: CASIGGGGYEQYF.

As concerns this clonotype: Its ends do not fully match the called genes, so a read error is possible. The chain employs TRBV12-3 or TRBV12-4 and TRBJ2-7, with 9 bases aligning to TRBD1. CDR3 length: 12 amino acids. The CDR3 is CAISSRDREWHF. The CDR3 nucleotides read TGTGCCATCAGTTCCCGGGACAGGGAATGGCACTTC.